Listed below are T cell receptor beta chains from one sample, sequenced in a study of T cell responses to AZD1222 COVID-19 vaccine. Using immunoSEQ multiplex PCR, the repertoire was profiled, and TCRdb retains in-frame clones only, with some absent. There are 90,000 to 150,000 clones in the sample; roughly 90% occur only once, and less than 4.5% lies in the top ten. The sequences come from peripheral blood, collected on day 0 of AZD1222 vaccination. The receptors here all came from an adult in good health. CDR3s include the opening cysteine and the closing phenylalanine or tryptophan. D genes are given only for firm matches. Rows give clone size only sometimes, using once, few, many, or a class for an expanded clone.

>-|TRBV19|TRBJ1-5|-
CASMGDGNQPQHF
TGTGCCAGTATGGGGGATGGCAATCAGCCCCAGCATTTT
>-|TRBV7-9|TRBJ2-7|-
CASSLISDGGPNVEQYF
TGTGCCAGCAGCTTAATCTCTGACGGGGGCCCCAACGTCGAGCAGTACTTC
>-|TRBV7-2|TRBJ2-7|-
CASSLQEGVEQYF
TGTGCCAGCAGCTTACAAGAAGGGGTCGAGCAGTACTTC
>-|TRBV7-8|TRBJ1-5|-
CASSLASNQPQHF
TGTGCCAGCAGCTTAGCAAGCAATCAGCCCCAGCATTTT
>-|TRBV6-5|TRBJ1-3|-
CASRATGSHGNTIYF
TGTGCCAGCAGAGCAACAGGGAGCCATGGAAACACCATATATTTT
>-|TRBV27|TRBJ1-6|-
CASHGQINSPLHF
TGTGCCAGCCACGGACAGATCAATTCACCCCTCCACTTT
>once|TRBV9|TRBJ1-2|TRBD1
CASSPTSRENRDSFYGYTF
TGTGCCAGCAGCCCTACTTCCCGGGAAAACCGGGACAGCTTCTATGGCTACACCTTC
>-|TRBV6-4|TRBJ1-1|-
CASSEGGLTEAFF
TGTGCCAGCAGTGAAGGGGGTCTCACTGAAGCTTTCTTT
>few|TRBV4-2|TRBJ2-4|TRBD2
CASSQATSGGAENIQYF
TGTGCCAGCAGCCAGGCCACTAGCGGGGGGGCCGAAAACATTCAGTACTTC
>-|TRBV5-4|TRBJ2-7|-
CASSPVPAHEQYF
TGTGCCAGCAGCCCCGTCCCGGCCCACGAGCAGTACTTC
>-|TRBV5-1|TRBJ1-1|-
CASSPGGLANTEAFF
TGCGCCAGCAGCCCGGGGGGACTGGCGAACACTGAAGCTTTCTTT
>-|TRBV2|TRBJ1-4|-
CASREVNEKLFF
TGTGCCAGCAGGGAAGTAAATGAAAAACTGTTTTTT
>-|TRBV7-6|TRBJ2-5|TRBD2
CASSLFSGGAGETQYF
TGTGCCAGCAGCTTATTTAGCGGGGGGGCCGGTGAGACCCAGTACTTC
>-|TRBV10-3|TRBJ2-2|-
CAISGGQPLTGELFF
TGTGCCATCAGTGGCGGACAGCCTCTCACCGGGGAGCTGTTTTTT
>once|TRBV11-2|TRBJ1-2|-
CASSLDPGTGYTF
TGTGCCAGCAGCTTAGATCCGGGAACCGGCTACACCTTC
>-|TRBV2|TRBJ2-7|-
CASSRTPYTYEQYF
TGTGCCAGCAGCCGTACCCCATACACCTACGAGCAGTACTTC
>once|TRBV5-1|TRBJ1-6|-
CASSLVWDIDNSPLHF
TGCGCCAGCAGCTTGGTTTGGGACATCGATAATTCACCCCTCCACTTT
>-|TRBV30|TRBJ1-4|-
CARWDGQSLNEKLFF
TGTGCCCGATGGGACGGCCAGAGCTTGAATGAAAAACTGTTTTTT
>-|TRBV29-1|TRBJ2-6|TRBD1
CSVVGDRGGANVLTF
TGCAGCGTTGTAGGGGACAGGGGTGGGGCCAACGTCCTGACTTTC
>-|TRBV19|TRBJ2-5|TRBD2
CASTDGGIQETQYF
TGTGCCAGTACTGACGGGGGGATCCAAGAGACCCAGTACTTC
>-|TRBV21-1|TRBJ2-6|-
CASSARVGRGGLTGANVLTF
TGTGCCAGCAGCGCTCGGGTGGGCAGGGGTGGACTAACTGGGGCCAACGTCCTGACTTTC
>-|TRBV6-4|TRBJ2-3|TRBD2
CASSESGGATDTQYF
TGTGCCAGCAGTGAAAGCGGGGGGGCCACAGATACGCAGTATTTT
>-|TRBV19|TRBJ1-2|TRBD1
CASRQQGAGRSYGYTF
TGTGCCAGTAGGCAACAGGGGGCGGGGAGATCCTATGGCTACACCTTC
>once|TRBV5-1|TRBJ1-2|-
CASSLGDGGNYGYTF
TGCGCCAGCAGCTTGGGGGATGGTGGGAACTATGGCTACACCTTC
>-|TRBV18|TRBJ1-6|-
CASSPLPQGYNSPLHF
TGTGCCAGCTCACCACTCCCACAGGGCTATAATTCACCCCTCCACTTT
>-|TRBV5-1|TRBJ1-2|TRBD1
CASSGGQGDGYTF
TGCGCCAGCAGCGGCGGACAGGGTGATGGCTACACCTTC
>-|TRBV12-3/TRBV12-4|TRBJ1-5|-
CASNGRNNQPQHF
TGTGCCAGCAACGGACGGAATAATCAGCCCCAGCATTTT
>few|TRBV6-5|TRBJ1-1|-
CASTGSAFIEAFF
TGTGCCTCGACAGGTTCTGCATTTATTGAAGCTTTCTTT
>-|TRBV3-1/TRBV3-2|TRBJ1-2|-
CASSQVREYGYTF
TGTGCCAGCAGCCAAGTAAGAGAATATGGCTACACCTTC
>-|TRBV13|TRBJ2-5|TRBD1
CASSLRTGGKETQYF
TGTGCCAGCAGCTTGCGGACAGGGGGAAAAGAGACCCAGTACTTC
>-|TRBV18|TRBJ2-2|-
CASSPPTTHTGELFF
TGTGCCAGCTCACCACCCACAACACACACCGGGGAGCTGTTTTTT
>-|TRBV24-1|TRBJ2-7|-
CATRNPHEQYF
TGTGCCACCCGAAACCCCCACGAGCAGTACTTC
>-|TRBV15|TRBJ1-1|TRBD1
CATSRGQGAATEAFF
TGTGCCACCAGCAGAGGACAGGGGGCGGCCACTGAAGCTTTCTTT
>-|TRBV9|TRBJ1-2|TRBD1
CASRGTGGAFDYGYTF
TGTGCCAGCAGAGGGACAGGGGGCGCTTTCGACTATGGCTACACCTTC
>-|TRBV14|TRBJ2-5|-
CASSPWVEETQYF
TGTGCCAGCAGCCCTTGGGTTGAGGAGACCCAGTACTTC
>-|TRBV27|TRBJ1-2|TRBD1
CASRPTGYRDGYTF
TGTGCCAGCAGGCCGACAGGGTATCGCGACGGCTACACCTTC
>-|TRBV7-8|TRBJ2-3|-
CASSLGARASDTQYF
TGTGCCAGCAGCTTAGGGGCTAGGGCGTCCGATACGCAGTATTTT
>once|TRBV20-1|TRBJ1-1|TRBD1
CSAGGGGRKTEAFF
TGCAGTGCTGGTGGAGGGGGCAGGAAGACTGAAGCTTTCTTT
>-|TRBV2|TRBJ1-1|-
CASSPQLITEAFF
TGTGCCAGCAGTCCCCAGTTGATTACTGAAGCTTTCTTT
>few|TRBV21-1|TRBJ1-5|-
CASSTITGFNQPQHF
TGTGCCAGCAGCACCATAACAGGGTTCAATCAGCCCCAGCATTTT
>-|TRBV20-1|TRBJ1-2|-
CSAGEGNGYTF
TGCAGTGCTGGCGAAGGGAATGGCTACACCTTC
>-|TRBV12-3/TRBV12-4|TRBJ1-1|-
CASSFARDTEAFF
TGTGCCAGCAGTTTTGCCAGGGACACTGAAGCTTTCTTT
>-|TRBV24-1|TRBJ2-3|-
CATSDALAQADTQYF
TGTGCCACCAGTGATGCTTTGGCGCAGGCAGATACGCAGTATTTT
>-|TRBV4-3|TRBJ2-5|TRBD2
CASSQGAGGPETQYF
TGCGCCAGCAGCCAAGGAGCGGGGGGCCCAGAGACCCAGTACTTC
>-|TRBV7-2|TRBJ1-1|-
CASSLAQLRMNTEAFF
TGTGCCAGCAGCTTAGCGCAGTTACGGATGAACACTGAAGCTTTCTTT
>-|TRBV5-1|TRBJ1-2|-
CASSLGLRLLDNYGYTF
TGCGCCAGCAGCTTGGGCTTGAGGTTGTTGGATAACTATGGCTACACCTTC
>-|TRBV6-4|TRBJ2-1|-
CASSDGAGSYNEQFF
TGTGCCAGCAGTGACGGAGCGGGTTCCTACAATGAGCAGTTCTTC
>-|TRBV12-5|TRBJ1-4|-
CASGLVKGSRSNEKLFF
TGTGCTAGTGGTTTGGTAAAAGGGTCCCGCTCCAATGAAAAACTGTTTTTT
>-|TRBV5-1|TRBJ2-2|TRBD1
CASSLGQGYTGELFF
TGCGCCAGCAGCTTGGGACAGGGGTACACCGGGGAGCTGTTTTTT
>once|TRBV6-5|TRBJ1-2|TRBD1
CASRTGKGYTF
TGTGCCAGCAGGACAGGGAAAGGCTACACCTTC
>-|TRBV9|TRBJ1-1|-
CASSLRGDTEAFF
TGTGCCAGCAGCCTCCGGGGGGACACTGAAGCTTTCTTT
>-|TRBV15|TRBJ1-1|-
CATSRDNFEAFF
TGTGCCACCAGCAGAGACAACTTTGAAGCTTTCTTT
>once|TRBV24-1|TRBJ2-3|-
CATRGGPDCASTDTQYF
TGTGCCACCAGGGGGGGGCCTGACTGCGCTAGCACAGATACGCAGTATTTT
>-|TRBV12-2|TRBJ2-2|-
CASRLTDTGELFF
TGTGCAAGTCGCTTAACGGACACCGGGGAGCTGTTTTTT
>-|TRBV12-5|TRBJ1-2|-
CASGLVPTDGYTF
TGTGCTAGTGGTTTGGTTCCGACGGATGGCTACACCTTC